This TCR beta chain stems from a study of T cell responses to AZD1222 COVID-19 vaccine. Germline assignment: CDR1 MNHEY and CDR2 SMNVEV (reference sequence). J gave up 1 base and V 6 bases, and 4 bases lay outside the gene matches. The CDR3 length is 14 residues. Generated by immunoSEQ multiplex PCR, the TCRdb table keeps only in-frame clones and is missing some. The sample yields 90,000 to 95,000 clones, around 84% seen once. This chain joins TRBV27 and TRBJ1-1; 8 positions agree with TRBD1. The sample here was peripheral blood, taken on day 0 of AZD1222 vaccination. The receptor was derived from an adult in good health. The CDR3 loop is CASSRGQRNTEAFF. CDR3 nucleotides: TGTGCCAGCAGCAGGGGGCAACGGAACACTGAAGCTTTCTTT.